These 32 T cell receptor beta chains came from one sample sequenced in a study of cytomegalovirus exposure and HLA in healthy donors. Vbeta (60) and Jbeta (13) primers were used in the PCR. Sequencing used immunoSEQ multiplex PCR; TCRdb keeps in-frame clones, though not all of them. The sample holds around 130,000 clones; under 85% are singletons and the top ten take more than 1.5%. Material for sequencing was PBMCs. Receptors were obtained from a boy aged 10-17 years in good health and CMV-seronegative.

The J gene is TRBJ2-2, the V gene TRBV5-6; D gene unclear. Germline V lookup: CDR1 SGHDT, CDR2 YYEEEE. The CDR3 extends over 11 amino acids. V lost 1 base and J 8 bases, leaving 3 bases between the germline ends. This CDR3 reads CASSLYGELFF. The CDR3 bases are TGTGCCAGCAGCTTGTATGGGGAGCTGTTTTTT.

DNA for the CDR3: TGTGCCAGCGGGCGGACAGGGATTAACACCTACGAGCAGTACTTC. Protein sequence: CASGRTGINTYEQYF. The V call is TRBV6-5, the J call TRBJ2-7; TRBD1 matches 8 bases. The CDR3 is made up of 15 amino acids. CDR1 MNHEY and CDR2 SVGAGI come from the germline V gene. V gave up 8 bases and J gave up 2 bases; unmatched junction bases: 11.

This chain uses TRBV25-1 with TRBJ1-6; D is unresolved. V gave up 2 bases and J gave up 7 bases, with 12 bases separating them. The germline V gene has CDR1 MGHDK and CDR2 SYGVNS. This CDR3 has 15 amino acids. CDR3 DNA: TGTGCCAGCAGTGAAGGAGGGTCGGGGAATTCACCCCTCCACTTT. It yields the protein CASSEGGSGNSPLHF.

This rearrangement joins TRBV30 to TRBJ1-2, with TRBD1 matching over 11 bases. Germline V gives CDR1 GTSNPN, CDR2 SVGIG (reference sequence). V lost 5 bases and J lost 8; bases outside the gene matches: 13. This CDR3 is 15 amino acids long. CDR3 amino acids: CAWLGQGAQRGGYTF. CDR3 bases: TGTGCCTGGTTAGGACAGGGGGCCCAAAGAGGAGGCTACACCTTC.

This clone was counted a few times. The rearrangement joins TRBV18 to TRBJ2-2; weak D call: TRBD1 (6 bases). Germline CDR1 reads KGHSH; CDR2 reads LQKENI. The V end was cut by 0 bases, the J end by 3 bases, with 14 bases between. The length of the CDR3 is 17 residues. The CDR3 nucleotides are TGTGCCAGCTCACCACCGGGGCTGGGGACACACACCGGGGAGCTGTTTTTT. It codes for CASSPPGLGTHTGELFF.

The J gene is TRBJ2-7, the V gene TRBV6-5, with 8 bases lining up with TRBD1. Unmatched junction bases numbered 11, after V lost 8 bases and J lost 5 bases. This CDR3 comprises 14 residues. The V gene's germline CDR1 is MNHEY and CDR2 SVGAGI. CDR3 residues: CASATRGLFHEQYF. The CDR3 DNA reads TGTGCCAGCGCGACCAGGGGGCTTTTCCACGAGCAGTACTTC.

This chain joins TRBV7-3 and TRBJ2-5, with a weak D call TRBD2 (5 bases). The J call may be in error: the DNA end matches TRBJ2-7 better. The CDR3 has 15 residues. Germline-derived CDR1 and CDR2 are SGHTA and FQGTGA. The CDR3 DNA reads TGTGCCAGCAGCTTAGGTGTTCTGGAGGTCCACGAGCAGTACTTC. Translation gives CASSLGVLEVHEQYF.

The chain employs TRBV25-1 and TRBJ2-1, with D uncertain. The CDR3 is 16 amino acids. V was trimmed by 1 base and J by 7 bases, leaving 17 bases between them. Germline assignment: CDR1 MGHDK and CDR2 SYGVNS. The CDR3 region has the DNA TGTGCCAGCAGTGAATCAAAAGCCCCTACTACTAATGAGCAGTTCTTC. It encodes CASSESKAPTTNEQFF.

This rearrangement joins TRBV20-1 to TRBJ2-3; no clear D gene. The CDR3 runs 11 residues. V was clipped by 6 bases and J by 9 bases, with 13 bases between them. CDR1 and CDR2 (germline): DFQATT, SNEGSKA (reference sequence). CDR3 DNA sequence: TGCAGTGCAAGCTTTGGGCGCACGCAGTATTTT. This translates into CSASFGRTQYF.

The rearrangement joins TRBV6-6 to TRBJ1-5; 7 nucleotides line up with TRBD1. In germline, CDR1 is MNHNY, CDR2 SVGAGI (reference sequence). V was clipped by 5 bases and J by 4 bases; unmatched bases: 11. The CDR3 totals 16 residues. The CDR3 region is CASSPATGYSNQPQHF. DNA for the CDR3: TGTGCCAGCAGTCCAGCGACAGGGTATTCAAATCAGCCCCAGCATTTT.

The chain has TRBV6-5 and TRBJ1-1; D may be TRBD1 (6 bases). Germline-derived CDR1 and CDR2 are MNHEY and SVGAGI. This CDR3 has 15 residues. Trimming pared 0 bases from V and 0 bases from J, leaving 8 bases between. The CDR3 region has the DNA TGTGCCAGCAGTTACTCGACAGGAGTGAACACTGAAGCTTTCTTT. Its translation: CASSYSTGVNTEAFF.

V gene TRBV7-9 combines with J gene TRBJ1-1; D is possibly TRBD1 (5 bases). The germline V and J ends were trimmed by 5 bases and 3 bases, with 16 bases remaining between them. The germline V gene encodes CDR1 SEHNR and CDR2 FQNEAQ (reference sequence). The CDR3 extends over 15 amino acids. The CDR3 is CASSPQTALDTEAFF. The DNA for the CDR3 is TGTGCCAGCAGCCCACAGACAGCGTTGGACACTGAAGCTTTCTTT.

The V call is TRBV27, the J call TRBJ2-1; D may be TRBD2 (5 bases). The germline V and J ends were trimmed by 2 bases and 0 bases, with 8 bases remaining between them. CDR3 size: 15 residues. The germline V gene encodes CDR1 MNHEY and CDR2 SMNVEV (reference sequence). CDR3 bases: TGTGCCAGCAGTTTACGAGGGAGCTCCTACAATGAGCAGTTCTTC. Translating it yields CASSLRGSSYNEQFF.

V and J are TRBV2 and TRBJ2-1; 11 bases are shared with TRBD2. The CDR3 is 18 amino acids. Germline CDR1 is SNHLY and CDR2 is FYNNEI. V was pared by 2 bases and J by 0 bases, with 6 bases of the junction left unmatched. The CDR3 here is CASSELTSGTGSYNEQFF. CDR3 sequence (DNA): TGTGCCAGCAGTGAACTGACTAGCGGGACAGGCTCCTACAATGAGCAGTTCTTC. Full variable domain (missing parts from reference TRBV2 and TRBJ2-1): EPEVTQTPSHQVTQMGQEVILRCVPISNHLYFYWYRQILGQKVEFLVSFYNNEISEKSEIFDDQFSVERPDGSNFTLKIRSTKLEDSAMYFCASSELTSGTGSYNEQFFGPGTRLTVL.

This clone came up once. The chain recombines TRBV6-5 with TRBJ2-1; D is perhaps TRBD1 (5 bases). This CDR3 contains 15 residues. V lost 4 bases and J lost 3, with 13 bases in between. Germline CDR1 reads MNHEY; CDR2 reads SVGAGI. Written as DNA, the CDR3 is TGTGCCAGCAGTTCCCGGACGGACAACTACAATGAGCAGTTCTTC. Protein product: CASSSRTDNYNEQFF.

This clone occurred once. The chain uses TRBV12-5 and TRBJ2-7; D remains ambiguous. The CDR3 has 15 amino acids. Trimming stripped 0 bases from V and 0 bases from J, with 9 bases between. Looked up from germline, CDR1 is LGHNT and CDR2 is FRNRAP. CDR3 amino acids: CASGLVLGSSYEQYF. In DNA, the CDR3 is TGTGCTAGTGGTTTGGTACTGGGCAGCTCCTACGAGCAGTACTTC. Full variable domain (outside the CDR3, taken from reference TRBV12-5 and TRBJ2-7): DARVTQTPRHKVTEMGQEVTMRCQPILGHNTVFWYRQTMMQGLELLAYFRNRAPLDDSGMPKDRFSAEMPDATLATLKIQPSEPRDSAVYFCASGLVLGSSYEQYFGPGTRLTVT.

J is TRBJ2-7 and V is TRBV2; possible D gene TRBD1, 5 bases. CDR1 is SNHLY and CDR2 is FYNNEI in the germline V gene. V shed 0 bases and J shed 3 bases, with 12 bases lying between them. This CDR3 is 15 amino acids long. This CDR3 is CASSEARGRNYEQYF. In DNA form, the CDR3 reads TGTGCCAGCAGTGAAGCAAGGGGTAGGAACTACGAGCAGTACTTC. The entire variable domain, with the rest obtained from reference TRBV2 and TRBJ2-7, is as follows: EPEVTQTPSHQVTQMGQEVILRCVPISNHLYFYWYRQILGQKVEFLVSFYNNEISEKSEIFDDQFSVERPDGSNFTLKIRSTKLEDSAMYFCASSEARGRNYEQYFGPGTRLTVT.

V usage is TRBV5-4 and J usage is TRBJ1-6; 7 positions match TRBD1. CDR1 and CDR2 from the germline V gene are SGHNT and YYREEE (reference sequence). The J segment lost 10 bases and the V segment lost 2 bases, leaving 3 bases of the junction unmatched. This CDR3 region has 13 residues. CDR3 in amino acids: CASSFDRDSPLHF. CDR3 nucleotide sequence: TGTGCCAGCAGCTTCGACAGGGACTCACCCCTCCACTTT.

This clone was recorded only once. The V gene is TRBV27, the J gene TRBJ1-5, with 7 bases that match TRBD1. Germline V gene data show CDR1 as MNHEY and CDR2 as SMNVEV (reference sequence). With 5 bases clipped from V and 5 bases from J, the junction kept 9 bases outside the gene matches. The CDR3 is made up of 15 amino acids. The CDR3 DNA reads TGTGCCAGCAGTCCAAGAGACAGGGTACATCAGCCCCAGCATTTT. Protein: CASSPRDRVHQPQHF.

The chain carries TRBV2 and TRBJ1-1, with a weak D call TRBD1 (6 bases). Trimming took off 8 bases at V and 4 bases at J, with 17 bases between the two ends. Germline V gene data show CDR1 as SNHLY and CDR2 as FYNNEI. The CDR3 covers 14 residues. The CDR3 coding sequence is TGTGCCAGCCGAAGGGAAGGGGGGGGCACTGAAGCTTTCTTT. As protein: CASRREGGGTEAFF.

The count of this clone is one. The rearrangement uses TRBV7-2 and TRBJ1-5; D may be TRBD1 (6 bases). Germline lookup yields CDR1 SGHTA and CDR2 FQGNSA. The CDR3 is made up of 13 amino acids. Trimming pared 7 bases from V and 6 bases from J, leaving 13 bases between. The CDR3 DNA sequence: TGTGCCAGCAATACAGGGTGGGGTCAGCCCCAGCATTTT. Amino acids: CASNTGWGQPQHF.

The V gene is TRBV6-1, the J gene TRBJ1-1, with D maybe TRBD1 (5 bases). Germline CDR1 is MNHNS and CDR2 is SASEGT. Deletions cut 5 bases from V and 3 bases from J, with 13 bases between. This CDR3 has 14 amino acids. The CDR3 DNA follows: TGTGCCAGCAGTCCCACTTGGGGGGACACTGAAGCTTTCTTT. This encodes CASSPTWGDTEAFF.

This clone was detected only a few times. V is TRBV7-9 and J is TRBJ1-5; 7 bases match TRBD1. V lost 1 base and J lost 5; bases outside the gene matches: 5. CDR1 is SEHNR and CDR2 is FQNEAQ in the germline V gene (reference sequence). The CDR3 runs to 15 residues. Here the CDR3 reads CASSLDGTAYQPQHF. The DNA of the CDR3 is TGTGCCAGCAGCTTAGATGGGACAGCATATCAGCCCCAGCATTTT.

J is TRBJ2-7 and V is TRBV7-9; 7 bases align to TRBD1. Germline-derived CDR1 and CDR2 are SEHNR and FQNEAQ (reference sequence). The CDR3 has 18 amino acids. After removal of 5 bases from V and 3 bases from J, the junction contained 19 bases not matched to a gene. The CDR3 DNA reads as TGTGCCAGCAGCCCCACTCAGAGACAGGGACGGGGAAGCTACGAGCAGTACTTC. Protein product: CASSPTQRQGRGSYEQYF.

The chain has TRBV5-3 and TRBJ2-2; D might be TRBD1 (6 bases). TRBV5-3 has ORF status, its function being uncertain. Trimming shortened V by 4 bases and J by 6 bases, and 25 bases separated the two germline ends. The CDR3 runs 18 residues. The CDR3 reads CARSPGTLNLGCAGELFF. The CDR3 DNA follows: TGTGCCAGAAGCCCCGGGACACTTAATTTGGGGTGTGCCGGGGAGCTGTTTTTT.

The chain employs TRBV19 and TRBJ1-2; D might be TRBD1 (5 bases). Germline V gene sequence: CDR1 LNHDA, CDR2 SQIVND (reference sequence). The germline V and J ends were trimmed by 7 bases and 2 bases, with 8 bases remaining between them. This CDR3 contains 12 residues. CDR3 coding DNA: TGTGCCAGTACAGGGCCAAACTATGGCTACACCTTC. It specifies CASTGPNYGYTF.

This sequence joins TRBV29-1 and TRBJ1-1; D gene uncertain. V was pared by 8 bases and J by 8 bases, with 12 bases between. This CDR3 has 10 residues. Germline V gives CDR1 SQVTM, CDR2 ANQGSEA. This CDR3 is CSSSPGEAFF. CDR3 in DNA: TGCAGCTCCAGCCCGGGAGAAGCTTTCTTT.

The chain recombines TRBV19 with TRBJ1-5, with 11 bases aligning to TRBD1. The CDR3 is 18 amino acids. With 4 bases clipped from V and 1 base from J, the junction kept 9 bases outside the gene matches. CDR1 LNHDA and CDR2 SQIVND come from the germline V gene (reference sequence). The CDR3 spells CASSSRDRGTLSNQPQHF. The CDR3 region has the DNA TGTGCCAGTAGTAGCCGGGACAGGGGGACCCTAAGCAATCAGCCCCAGCATTTT.

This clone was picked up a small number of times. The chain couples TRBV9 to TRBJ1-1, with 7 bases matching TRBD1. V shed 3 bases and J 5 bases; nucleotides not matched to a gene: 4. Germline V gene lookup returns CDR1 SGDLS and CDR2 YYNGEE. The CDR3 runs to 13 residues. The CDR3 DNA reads TGTGCCAGCAGCGCCCTGGGACAGACTGAAGCTTTCTTT. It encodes CASSALGQTEAFF.

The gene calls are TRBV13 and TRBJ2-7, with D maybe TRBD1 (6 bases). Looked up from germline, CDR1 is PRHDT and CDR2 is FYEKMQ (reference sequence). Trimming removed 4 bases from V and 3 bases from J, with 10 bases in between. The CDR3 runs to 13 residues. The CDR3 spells CASSSGTHYEQYF. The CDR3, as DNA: TGTGCCAGCAGCTCCGGGACACACTACGAGCAGTACTTC.

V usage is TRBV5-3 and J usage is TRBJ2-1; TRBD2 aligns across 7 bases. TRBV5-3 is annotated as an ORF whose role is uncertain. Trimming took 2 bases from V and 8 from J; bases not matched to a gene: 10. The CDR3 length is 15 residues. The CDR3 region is CARSFKRGGWHEQFF. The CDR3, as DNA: TGTGCCAGAAGCTTTAAGCGGGGAGGGTGGCATGAGCAGTTCTTC.

This CDR3 is CASSLLGQGFTDTQYF. CDR3 nucleotide sequence: TGTGCCAGCAGCTTGTTGGGACAGGGGTTCACAGATACGCAGTATTTT. V gene TRBV5-4 combines with J gene TRBJ2-3, with TRBD1 identical over 10 bases. Germline CDR1 reads SGHNT; CDR2 reads YYREEE (reference sequence). The ends lost 1 base at V and 2 bases at J; junction bases unmatched: 4. The CDR3 spans 16 residues.